These T cell receptor beta chains were read from a single sample in a study of control samples from healthy donors and cancer patients. The assay was immunoSEQ multiplex PCR, and TCRdb's table has in-frame clones only and misses some. The table records approximately 190,000 clones, approximately 90% of them present only once. The sequencing input was blood. These receptor sequences come from a man younger than 45 in good health. Each CDR3 is given with its conserved first and last residue. The D gene is left open where the match is weak. For some rows the clone size is stated as once, few or many, or as a class when expanded; others skip it.

TRBV7-9	TRBJ2-2	TRBD1	-	TGTGCCAGCAGCGTACCGGGACAGGGACAGACCGGGGAGCTGTTTTTT	CASSVPGQGQTGELFF
TRBV6-5	TRBJ2-4	TRBD1	-	TGTGCCAGCAGACCGGGACAGGGTGCCAAAAACATTCAGTACTTC	CASRPGQGAKNIQYF
TRBV4-1	TRBJ2-3	TRBD2	-	TGCGCCAGCAGCCAGCCCACTAGCGGGGGGGCAATGGATACGCAGTATTTT	CASSQPTSGGAMDTQYF
TRBV9	TRBJ2-3	-	-	TGTGCCAGCAGCGTAGGCCCCAGCGGAGGGCTCGTTGCGCAGTATTTT	CASSVGPSGGLVAQYF
TRBV12-3/TRBV12-4	TRBJ1-1	-	once	TGTGCCAGCAGTTTATTAGAGAACACTGAAGCTTTCTTT	CASSLLENTEAFF
TRBV5-1	TRBJ2-7	TRBD2	-	TGCGCCAGGCGGGGGGGACGGGCCGATTCCTACGAGCAGTACTTC	CARRGGRADSYEQYF
TRBV24-1	TRBJ1-2	-	-	TGTGCCACCAGTGAATGGGGCTCTCATGGCTACACCTTC	CATSEWGSHGYTF
TRBV5-1	TRBJ1-5	-	-	TGCGCCAGCAGCTGGTTGCCGAGTCAGCCCCAGCATTTT	CASSWLPSQPQHF
TRBV5-6	TRBJ1-1	TRBD1	-	TGTGCCAGCAGCCCCGTGACAGGGCATCGGCGAAACACTGAAGCTTTCTTT	CASSPVTGHRRNTEAFF
TRBV29-1	TRBJ2-7	TRBD1	-	TGCAGCGTAAGGGACAGGGCACACGAGCAGTACTTC	CSVRDRAHEQYF
TRBV7-2	TRBJ2-1	-	once	TGTGCCAGCAGCTTAGTTGCAGGGGACTACAATGAGCAGTTCTTC	CASSLVAGDYNEQFF
TRBV29-1	TRBJ2-7	TRBD1	-	TGCAGCGGAAGGACAGGACCCTACGAGCAGTACTTC	CSGRTGPYEQYF
TRBV11-2	TRBJ1-5	-	once	TGTGCCAGCAGCTTAACAAATAGCAATCAGCCCCAGCATTTT	CASSLTNSNQPQHF
TRBV5-1	TRBJ1-4	TRBD1	-	TGCGCCAGCAGCTCGGGACAGGGGGTTGGTGTTGGAGAAAAACTGTTTTTT	CASSSGQGVGVGEKLFF
TRBV3-1/TRBV3-2	TRBJ1-4	-	-	TGTGCCAGCAGCCAAGAAGGCGAACAAAAACTGTTTTTT	CASSQEGEQKLFF